Shown below are 8 T cell receptor beta chains from a single sample sequenced in a study of blood T cells in healthy people across ages. Combining a sample-barcoded 5' primer with a J-beta primer mix, a second PCR ran for about 7 to 11 cycles. TCRdb ran MiXCR on the 5' RACE reads and lists one entry per CDR3 protein. The data show hundreds of thousands of distinct CDR3 sequences, with about half seen just once and around 18% held by the top ten. Input material: blood. Every receptor here comes from a man at least 80 years old in good health.

This clonotype occurred a few times. This rearrangement joins TRBV9 to TRBJ1-2; 8 bases are a match to TRBD1. The CDR3 loop spans 14 amino acids. Per germline, CDR1 SGDLS and CDR2 YYNGEE. Trimming took 0 bases from V and 7 from J; bases not matched to a gene: 5. The CDR3 nucleotides read TGTGCCAGCAGCGTAGCCCAGGGGGCGGTTGGCTACACCTTC. This encodes CASSVAQGAVGYTF.

V usage is TRBV4-1 and J usage is TRBJ2-7; TRBD1 matches at 7 bases. The CDR3 extends over 15 amino acids. Germline values: CDR1 MGHRA, CDR2 YSYEKL. The ends lost 2 bases at V and 2 bases at J; junction bases unmatched: 6. The CDR3 region is CASSQQGDIAYEQYF. The CDR3 DNA follows: TGCGCCAGCAGCCAACAGGGGGACATAGCCTACGAGCAGTACTTC.

This clonotype was seen once. The chain has TRBV29-1 and TRBJ2-5; the D is unclear. The CDR3 has 14 residues. Trimming left V 1 base short and J 7 bases short, with 16 bases between. The germline V gene encodes CDR1 SQVTM and CDR2 ANQGSEA. The CDR3: CSVEVFSREGTQYF. CDR3 bases: TGCAGCGTTGAAGTGTTCTCAAGAGAAGGGACCCAGTACTTC. Together with reference TRBV29-1 and TRBJ2-5, the CDR3 gives the full variable domain: SAVISQKPSRDICQRGTSLTIQCQVDSQVTMMFWYRQQPGQSLTLIATANQGSEATYESGFVIDKFPISRPNLTFSTLTVSNMSPEDSSIYLCSVEVFSREGTQYFGPGTRLLVL.

The gene calls are TRBV28 and TRBJ1-5; possible D gene TRBD1, 6 bases. Per the germline V gene, CDR1 is MDHEN and CDR2 is SYDVKM. V was clipped by 7 bases and J by 4 bases, with 23 bases between them. The CDR3 loop spans 17 amino acids. CDR3 region: CASTGGGAHEANQPQHF. CDR3 bases: TGTGCCAGCACCGGAGGGGGAGCGCACGAAGCTAATCAGCCCCAGCATTTT.

In this sample, this clonotype turned up a few times. CDR3 DNA: TGTGCCAGCTCACGCTCCAGAAACAATGAGCAGTTCTTC. It is translated as CASSRSRNNEQFF. The V call is TRBV18, the J call TRBJ2-1; D gene unclear. Trimming pared 4 bases from V and 5 bases from J, leaving 9 bases between. Germline values: CDR1 KGHSH, CDR2 LQKENI. The CDR3 runs 13 residues. The whole variable domain, filled in from reference TRBV18 and TRBJ2-1, reads NAGVMQNPRHLVRRRGQEARLRCSPMKGHSHVYWYRQLPEEGLKFMVYLQKENIIDESGMPKERFSAEFPKEGPSILRIQQVVRGDSAAYFCASSRSRNNEQFFGPGTRLTVL.

This clonotype was counted between two and nine times. The rearrangement uses TRBV5-1 and TRBJ2-5; D gene ambiguous. The V gene lost 0 bases and the J gene lost 5 bases, with 11 bases spanning the gap. Germline values: CDR1 SGHRS, CDR2 YFSETQ. The CDR3 is made up of 14 amino acids. This CDR3 reads CASSLAYSQETQYF. CDR3 in DNA: TGCGCCAGCAGCTTGGCCTACAGCCAGGAGACCCAGTACTTC.

V gene TRBV7-2 combines with J gene TRBJ1-2; no firm D call. The CDR3 covers 14 residues. Germline V lookup: CDR1 SGHTA, CDR2 FQGNSA. V was cut by 1 base and J by 6 bases, with 12 bases left in between. The CDR3 nucleotides read TGTGCCAGCAGCTTAGGTATGGCGGCTGATGGCTACACCTTC. Protein sequence: CASSLGMAADGYTF.

V is TRBV18 and J is TRBJ2-3; the D is unclear. V was clipped by 6 bases and J by 2 bases, with 9 bases between them. The CDR3 loop spans 13 amino acids. CDR1 and CDR2 (germline): KGHSH, LQKENI. CDR3 protein: CASSPDHTDTQYF. CDR3 DNA: TGTGCCAGCTCCCCGGACCACACAGATACGCAGTATTTT.